This TCR beta chain appears in the sequencing data of a study of T cell repertoires in cytomegalovirus infection. This clonotype was detected a few times. Antigen unknown. Via MiXCR, TCRdb re-called the reads, giving one row per CDR3 protein. The repertoire holds about 830,000 distinct CDR3 sequences, approximately 30% seen once, with over 10% in the top ten. Trimming cost V 6 bases and J 4 bases; bases outside gene matches: 8. Germline V CDR1 and CDR2: SGHAT, FQDESV (reference sequence). The CDR3 is 16 residues long. The TCR was taken from a human donor in good health (CMV status not recorded). Some clones in this sample may be carry-over from other donors' samples. The V call is TRBV11-1, the J call TRBJ2-5; 13 bases line up with TRBD2. The sequences come from cultured CD8+ T cells from PBMCs, collected from culture after CMV antigen stimulation. In DNA form, the CDR3 reads TGTGCCAGCAGTTTGACTAGCGGGGGGACGGGAGAGACCCAGTACTTC. Translating it yields CASSLTSGGTGETQYF.